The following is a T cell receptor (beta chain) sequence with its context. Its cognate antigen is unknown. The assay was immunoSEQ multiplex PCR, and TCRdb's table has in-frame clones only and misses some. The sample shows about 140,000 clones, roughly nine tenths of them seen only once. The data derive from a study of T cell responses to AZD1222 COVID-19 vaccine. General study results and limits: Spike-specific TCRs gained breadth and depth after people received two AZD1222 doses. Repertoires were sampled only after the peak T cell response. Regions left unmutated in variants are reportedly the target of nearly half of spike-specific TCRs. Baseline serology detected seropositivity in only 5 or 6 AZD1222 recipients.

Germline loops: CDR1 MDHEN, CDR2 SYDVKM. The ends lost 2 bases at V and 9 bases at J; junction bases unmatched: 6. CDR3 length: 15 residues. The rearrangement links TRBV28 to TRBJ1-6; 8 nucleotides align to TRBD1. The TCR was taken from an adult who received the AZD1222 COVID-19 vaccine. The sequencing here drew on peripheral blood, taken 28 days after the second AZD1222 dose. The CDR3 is CASSLRTGSRSPLHF. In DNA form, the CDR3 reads TGTGCCAGCAGTTTACGGACAGGGTCACGTTCACCCCTCCACTTT.